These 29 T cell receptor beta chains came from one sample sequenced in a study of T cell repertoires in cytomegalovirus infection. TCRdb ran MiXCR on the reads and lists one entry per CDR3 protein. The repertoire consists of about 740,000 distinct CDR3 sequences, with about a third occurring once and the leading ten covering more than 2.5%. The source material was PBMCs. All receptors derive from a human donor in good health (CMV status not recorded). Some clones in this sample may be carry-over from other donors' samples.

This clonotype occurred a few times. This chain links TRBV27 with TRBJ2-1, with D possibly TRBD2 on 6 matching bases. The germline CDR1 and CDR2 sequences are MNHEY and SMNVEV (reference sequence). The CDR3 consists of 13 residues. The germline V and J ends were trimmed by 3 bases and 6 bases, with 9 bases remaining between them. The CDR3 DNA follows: TGTGCCAGCAGTTTTACTAGCTTCAATGAGCAGTTCTTC. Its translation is CASSFTSFNEQFF.

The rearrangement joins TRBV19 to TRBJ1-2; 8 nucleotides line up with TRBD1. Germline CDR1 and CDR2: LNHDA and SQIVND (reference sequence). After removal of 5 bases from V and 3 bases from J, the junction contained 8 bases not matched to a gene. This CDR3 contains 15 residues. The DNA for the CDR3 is TGTGCCAGTAGTGGCCCGGGACAGGTTTACTATGGCTACACCTTC. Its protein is CASSGPGQVYYGYTF.

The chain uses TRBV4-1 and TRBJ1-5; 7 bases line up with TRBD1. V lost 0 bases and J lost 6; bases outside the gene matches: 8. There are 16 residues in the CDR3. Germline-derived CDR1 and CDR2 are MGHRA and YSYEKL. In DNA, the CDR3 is TGCGCCAGCAGCCAAGATCCAGGGGGAGAACGTCAGCCCCAGCATTTT. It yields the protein CASSQDPGGERQPQHF.

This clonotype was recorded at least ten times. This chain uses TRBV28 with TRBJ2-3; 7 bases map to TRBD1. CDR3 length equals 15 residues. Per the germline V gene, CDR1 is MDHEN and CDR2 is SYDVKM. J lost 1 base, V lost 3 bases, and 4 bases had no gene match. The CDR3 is CASSFDRAGTDTQYF. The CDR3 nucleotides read TGTGCCAGCAGTTTTGACAGGGCCGGCACAGATACGCAGTATTTT.

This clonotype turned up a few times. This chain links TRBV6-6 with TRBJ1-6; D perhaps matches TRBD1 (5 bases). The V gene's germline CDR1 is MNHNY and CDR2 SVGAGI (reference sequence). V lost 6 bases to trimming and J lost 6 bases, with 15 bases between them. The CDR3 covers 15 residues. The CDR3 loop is CASRSFGGGNSPLHF. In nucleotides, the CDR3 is TGTGCCAGCAGGTCCTTTGGGGGTGGTAATTCACCCCTCCACTTT.

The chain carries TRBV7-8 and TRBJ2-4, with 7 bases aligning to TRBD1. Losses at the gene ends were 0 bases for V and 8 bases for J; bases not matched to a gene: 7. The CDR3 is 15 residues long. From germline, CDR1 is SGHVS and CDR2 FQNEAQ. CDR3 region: CASSLADRVLDIQYF. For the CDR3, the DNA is TGTGCCAGCAGCTTAGCTGACAGGGTTTTGGACATTCAGTACTTC.

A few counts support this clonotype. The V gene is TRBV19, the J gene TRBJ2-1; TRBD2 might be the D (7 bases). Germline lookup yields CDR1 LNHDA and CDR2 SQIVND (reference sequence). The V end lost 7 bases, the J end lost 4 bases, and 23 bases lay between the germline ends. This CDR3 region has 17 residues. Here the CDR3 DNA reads TGTGCCAGTACCCTAAGGGGGGGGGCAACTCGGTACAATGAGCAGTTCTTC. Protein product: CASTLRGGATRYNEQFF. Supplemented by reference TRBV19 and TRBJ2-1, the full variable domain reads DGGITQSPKYLFRKEGQNVTLSCEQNLNHDAMYWYRQDPGQGLRLIYYSQIVNDFQKGDIAEGYSVSREKKESFPLTVTSAQKNPTAFYLCASTLRGGATRYNEQFFGPGTRLTVL.

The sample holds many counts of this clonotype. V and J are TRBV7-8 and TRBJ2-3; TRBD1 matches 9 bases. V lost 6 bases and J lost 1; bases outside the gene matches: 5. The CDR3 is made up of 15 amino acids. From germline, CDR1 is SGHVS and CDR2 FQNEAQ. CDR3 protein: CASSNWDRGTDTQYF. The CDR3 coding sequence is TGTGCCAGCAGTAACTGGGACAGGGGCACAGATACGCAGTATTTT.

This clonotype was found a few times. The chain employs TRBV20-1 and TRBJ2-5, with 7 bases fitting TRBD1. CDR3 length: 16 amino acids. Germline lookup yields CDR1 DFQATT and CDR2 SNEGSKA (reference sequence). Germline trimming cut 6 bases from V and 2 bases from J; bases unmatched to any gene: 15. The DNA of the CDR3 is TGCAGTGCAACTATAAACCGGGACAGCATACAAGAGACCCAGTACTTC. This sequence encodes CSATINRDSIQETQYF.

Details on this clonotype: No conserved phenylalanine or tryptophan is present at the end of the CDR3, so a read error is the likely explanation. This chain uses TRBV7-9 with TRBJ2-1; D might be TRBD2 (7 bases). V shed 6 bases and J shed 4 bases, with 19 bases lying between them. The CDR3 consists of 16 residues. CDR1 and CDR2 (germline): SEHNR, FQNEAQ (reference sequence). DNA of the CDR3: TGTGCCAGCAGTTCGACTCCGGGGGGCCTTTACAATGAGCAGTTCTCC. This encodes CASSSTPGGLYNEQFS.

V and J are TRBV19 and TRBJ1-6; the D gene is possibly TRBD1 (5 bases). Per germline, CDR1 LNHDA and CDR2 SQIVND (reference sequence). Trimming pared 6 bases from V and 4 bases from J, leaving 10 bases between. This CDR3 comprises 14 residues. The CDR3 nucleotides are TGTGCCAGTAGCAAACAGGCGTATAATTCACCCCTCCACTTT. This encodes CASSKQAYNSPLHF.

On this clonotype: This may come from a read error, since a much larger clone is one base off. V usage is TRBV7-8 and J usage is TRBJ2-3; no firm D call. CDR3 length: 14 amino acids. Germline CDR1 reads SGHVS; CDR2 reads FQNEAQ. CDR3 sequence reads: CSSSLVGSTDTQYF. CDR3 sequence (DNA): TGTTCCAGCAGCTTAGTCGGTAGCACAGATACGCAGTATTTT.

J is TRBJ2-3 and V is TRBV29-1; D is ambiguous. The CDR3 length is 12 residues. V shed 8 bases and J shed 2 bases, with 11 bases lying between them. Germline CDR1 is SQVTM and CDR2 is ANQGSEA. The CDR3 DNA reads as TGCAGCCCCGACGGGCTCACAGATACGCAGTATTTT. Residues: CSPDGLTDTQYF.

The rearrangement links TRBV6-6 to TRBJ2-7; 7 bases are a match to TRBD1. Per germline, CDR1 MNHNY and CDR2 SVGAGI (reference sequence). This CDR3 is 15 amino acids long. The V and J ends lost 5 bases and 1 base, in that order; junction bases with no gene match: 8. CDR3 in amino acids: CASSPGQAVSYEQYF. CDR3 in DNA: TGTGCCAGCAGTCCCGGACAGGCCGTTTCCTACGAGCAGTACTTC.

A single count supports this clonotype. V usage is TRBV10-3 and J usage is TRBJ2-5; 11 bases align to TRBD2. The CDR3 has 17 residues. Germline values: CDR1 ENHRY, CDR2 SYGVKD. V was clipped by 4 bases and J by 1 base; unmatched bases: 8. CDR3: CAISGVGTSGLQETQYF. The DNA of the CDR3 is TGTGCCATCAGTGGGGTTGGGACTAGCGGACTCCAAGAGACCCAGTACTTC.

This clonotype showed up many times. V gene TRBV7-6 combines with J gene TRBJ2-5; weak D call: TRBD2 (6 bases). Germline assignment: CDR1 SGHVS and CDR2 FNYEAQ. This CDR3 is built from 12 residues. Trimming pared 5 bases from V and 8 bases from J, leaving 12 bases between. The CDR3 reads CASSPGGPTQYF. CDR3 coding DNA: TGTGCCAGCAGCCCCGGGGGTCCTACCCAGTACTTC.

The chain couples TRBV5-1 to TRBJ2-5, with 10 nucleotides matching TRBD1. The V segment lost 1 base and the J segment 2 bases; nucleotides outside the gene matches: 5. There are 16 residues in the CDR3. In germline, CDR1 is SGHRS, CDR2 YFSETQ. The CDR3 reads CASSLIGTGVQETQYF. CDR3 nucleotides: TGCGCCAGCAGCTTGATCGGGACAGGGGTACAAGAGACCCAGTACTTC.

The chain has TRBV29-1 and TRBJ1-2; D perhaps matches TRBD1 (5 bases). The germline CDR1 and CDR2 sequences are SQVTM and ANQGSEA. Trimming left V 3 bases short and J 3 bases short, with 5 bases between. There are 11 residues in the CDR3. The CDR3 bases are TGCAGCGTTGACAGGGACTATGGCTACACCTTC. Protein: CSVDRDYGYTF.

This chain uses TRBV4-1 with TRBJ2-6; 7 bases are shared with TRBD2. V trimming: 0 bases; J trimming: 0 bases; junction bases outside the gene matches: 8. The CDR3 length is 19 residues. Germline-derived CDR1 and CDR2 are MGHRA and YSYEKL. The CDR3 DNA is TGCGCCAGCAGCCAAGAGGGAGGGTCCACCTTCTCTGGGGCCAACGTCCTGACTTTC. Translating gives CASSQEGGSTFSGANVLTF.

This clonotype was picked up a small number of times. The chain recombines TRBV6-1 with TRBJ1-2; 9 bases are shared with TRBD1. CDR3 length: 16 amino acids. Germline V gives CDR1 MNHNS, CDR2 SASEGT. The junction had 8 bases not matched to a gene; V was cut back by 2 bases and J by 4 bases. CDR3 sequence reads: CASSEMWGQGAYGYTF. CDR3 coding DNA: TGTGCCAGCAGTGAAATGTGGGGACAGGGCGCCTATGGCTACACCTTC.

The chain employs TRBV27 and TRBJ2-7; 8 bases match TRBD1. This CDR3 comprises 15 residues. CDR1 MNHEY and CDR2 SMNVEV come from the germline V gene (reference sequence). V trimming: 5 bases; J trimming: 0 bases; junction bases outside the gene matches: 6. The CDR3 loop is CASSPLTGDSYEQYF. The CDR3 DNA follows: TGTGCCAGCAGTCCCCTGACAGGGGACTCCTACGAGCAGTACTTC.

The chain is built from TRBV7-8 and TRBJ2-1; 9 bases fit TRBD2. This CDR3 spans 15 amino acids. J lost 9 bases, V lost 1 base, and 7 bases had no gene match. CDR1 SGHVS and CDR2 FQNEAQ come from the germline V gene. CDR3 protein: CASSLVAGGPVEQFF. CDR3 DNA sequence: TGTGCCAGCAGCTTAGTTGCGGGAGGGCCAGTTGAGCAGTTCTTC. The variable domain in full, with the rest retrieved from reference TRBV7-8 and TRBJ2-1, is GAGVSQSPRYKVAKRGQDVALRCDPISGHVSLFWYQQALGQGPEFLTYFQNEAQLDKSGLPSDRFFAERPEGSVSTLKIQRTQQEDSAVYLCASSLVAGGPVEQFFGPGTRLTVL.

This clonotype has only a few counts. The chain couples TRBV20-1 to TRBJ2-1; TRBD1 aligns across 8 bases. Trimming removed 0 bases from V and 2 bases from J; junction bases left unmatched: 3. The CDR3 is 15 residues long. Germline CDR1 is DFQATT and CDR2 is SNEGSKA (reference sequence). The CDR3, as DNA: TGCAGTGCTAGAGAAAACAGGGGGGCCTACAATGAGCAGTTCTTC. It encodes CSARENRGAYNEQFF.

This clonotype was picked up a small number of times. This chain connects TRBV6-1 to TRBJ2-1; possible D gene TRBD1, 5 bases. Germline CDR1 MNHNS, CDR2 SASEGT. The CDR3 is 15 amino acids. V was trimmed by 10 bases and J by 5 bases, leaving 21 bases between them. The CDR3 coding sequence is TGTGCCACCCAAGGGGCCCCTTCGAATAACAATGAGCAGTTCTTC. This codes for CATQGAPSNNNEQFF.

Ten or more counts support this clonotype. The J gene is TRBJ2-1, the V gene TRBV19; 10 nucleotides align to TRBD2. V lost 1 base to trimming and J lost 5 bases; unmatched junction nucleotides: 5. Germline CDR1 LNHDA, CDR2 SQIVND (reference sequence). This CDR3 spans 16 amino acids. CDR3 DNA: TGTGCCAGTAGTATAGGTCGAGCGGGGGGGCACAATGAGCAGTTCTTC. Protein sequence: CASSIGRAGGHNEQFF.

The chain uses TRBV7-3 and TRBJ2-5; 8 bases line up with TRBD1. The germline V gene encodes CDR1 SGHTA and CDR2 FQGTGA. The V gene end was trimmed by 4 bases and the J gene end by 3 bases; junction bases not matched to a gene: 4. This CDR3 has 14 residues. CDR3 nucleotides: TGTGCCAGCAGCTCGCGGACAGGGAAAGAGACCCAGTACTTC. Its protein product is CASSSRTGKETQYF. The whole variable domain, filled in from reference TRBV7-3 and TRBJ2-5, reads GAGVSQTPSNKVTEKGKYVELRCDPISGHTALYWYRQSLGQGPEFLIYFQGTGAADDSGLPNDRFFAVRPEGSVSTLKIQRTERGDSAVYLCASSSRTGKETQYFGPGTRLLVL.

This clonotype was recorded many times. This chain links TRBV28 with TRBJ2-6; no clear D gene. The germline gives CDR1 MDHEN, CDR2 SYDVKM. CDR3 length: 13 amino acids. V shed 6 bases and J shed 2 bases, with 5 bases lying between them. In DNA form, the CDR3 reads TGTGCCAGCAGGTTGACTGGGGCCAACGTCCTGACTTTC. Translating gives CASRLTGANVLTF.

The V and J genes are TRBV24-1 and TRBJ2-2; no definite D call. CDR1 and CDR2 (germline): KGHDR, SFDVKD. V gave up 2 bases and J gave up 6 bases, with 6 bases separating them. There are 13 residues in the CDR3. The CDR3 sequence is CATSDYGPGELFF. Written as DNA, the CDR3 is TGTGCCACCAGTGATTATGGGCCCGGGGAGCTGTTTTTT.

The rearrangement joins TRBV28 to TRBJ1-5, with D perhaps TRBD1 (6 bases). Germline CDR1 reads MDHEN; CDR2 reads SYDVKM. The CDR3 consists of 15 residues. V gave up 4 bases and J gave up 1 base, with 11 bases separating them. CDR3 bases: TGTGCCAGCAGTTGGCAGGGGCGAAGCAATCAGCCCCAGCATTTT. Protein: CASSWQGRSNQPQHF. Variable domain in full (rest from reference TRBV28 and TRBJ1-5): DVKVTQSSRYLVKRTGEKVFLECVQDMDHENMFWYRQDPGLGLRLIYFSYDVKMKEKGDIPEGYSVSREKKERFSLILESASTNQTSMYLCASSWQGRSNQPQHFGDGTRLSIL.